This T cell receptor (beta chain) was sequenced in a study of blood T cell repertoires in COVID-19. As processed by the authors: It was from reference gene primer amplification that nucleated cell counts were estimated. Using immunoSEQ multiplex PCR, the repertoire was profiled, and TCRdb retains in-frame clones only, with some absent. The V and J calls and clone size were taken over from that table, and D and trimming were inferred from the DNA. The sample carries under 250,000 clones, around 81% recorded once. The germline V gene encodes CDR1 SQVTM and CDR2 ANQGSEA. Trimming left V 2 bases short and J 3 bases short, with 23 bases between. The CDR3 is 17 amino acids.

Sequences were obtained from peripheral blood. The receptor comes from a woman in her seventies with acute or convalescent COVID-19. The chain recombines TRBV29-1 with TRBJ2-7; tentative D call: TRBD2 (7 bases). CDR3 nucleotide sequence: TGCAGCGTTGAACGTCCGGGTGCGGGGGCGCGGGACTACGAGCAGTACTTC. Its translation: CSVERPGAGARDYEQYF.